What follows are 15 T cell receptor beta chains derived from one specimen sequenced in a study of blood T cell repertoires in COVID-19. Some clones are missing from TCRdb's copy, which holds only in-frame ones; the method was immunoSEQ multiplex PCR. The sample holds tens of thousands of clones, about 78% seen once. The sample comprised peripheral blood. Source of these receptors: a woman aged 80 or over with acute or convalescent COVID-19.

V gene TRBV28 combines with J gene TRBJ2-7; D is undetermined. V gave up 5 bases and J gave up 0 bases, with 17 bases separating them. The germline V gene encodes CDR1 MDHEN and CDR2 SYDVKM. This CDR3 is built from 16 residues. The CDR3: CASSTLRSEYSYEQYF. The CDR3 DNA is TGTGCCAGCAGTACCCTTAGGAGCGAATACTCCTACGAGCAGTACTTC.

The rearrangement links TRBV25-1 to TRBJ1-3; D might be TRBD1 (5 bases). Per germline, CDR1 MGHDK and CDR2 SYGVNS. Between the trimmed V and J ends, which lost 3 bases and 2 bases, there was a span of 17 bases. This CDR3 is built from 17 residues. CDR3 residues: CASSDLPGRATGNTIYF. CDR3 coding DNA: TGTGCCAGCAGTGACCTCCCCGGCAGGGCCACTGGAAACACCATATATTTT.

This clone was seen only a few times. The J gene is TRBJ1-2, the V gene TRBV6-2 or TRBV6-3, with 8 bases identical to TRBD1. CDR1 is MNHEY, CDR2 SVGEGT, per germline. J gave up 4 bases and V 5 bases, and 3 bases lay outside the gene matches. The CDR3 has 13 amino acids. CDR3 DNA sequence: TGTGCCAGCAGTACGACAGGGGTCTATGGCTACACCTTC. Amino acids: CASSTTGVYGYTF.

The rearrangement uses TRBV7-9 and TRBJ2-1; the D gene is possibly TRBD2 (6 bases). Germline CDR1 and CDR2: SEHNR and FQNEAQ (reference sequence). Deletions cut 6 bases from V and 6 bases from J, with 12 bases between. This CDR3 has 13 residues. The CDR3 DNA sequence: TGTGCCAGCAGTCTATCGGGGGTCAATGAGCAGTTCTTC. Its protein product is CASSLSGVNEQFF.

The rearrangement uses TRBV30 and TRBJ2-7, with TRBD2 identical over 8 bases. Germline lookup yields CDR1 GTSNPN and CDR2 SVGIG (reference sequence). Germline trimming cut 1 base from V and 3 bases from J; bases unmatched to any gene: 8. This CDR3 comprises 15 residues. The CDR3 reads CAWSEGSGTYYEQYF. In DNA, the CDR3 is TGTGCCTGGAGTGAGGGTAGCGGGACTTACTACGAGCAGTACTTC.

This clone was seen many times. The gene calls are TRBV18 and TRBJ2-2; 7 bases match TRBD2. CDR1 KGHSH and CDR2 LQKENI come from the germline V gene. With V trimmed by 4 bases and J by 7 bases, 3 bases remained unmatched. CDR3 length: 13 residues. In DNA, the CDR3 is TGTGCCAGCTCACGGCGGGAGTTCGGGGAGCTGTTTTTT. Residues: CASSRREFGELFF.

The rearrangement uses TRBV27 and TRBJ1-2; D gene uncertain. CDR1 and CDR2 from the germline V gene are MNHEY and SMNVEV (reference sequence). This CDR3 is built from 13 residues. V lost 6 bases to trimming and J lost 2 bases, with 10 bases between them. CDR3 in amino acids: CASSLWPNYGYTF. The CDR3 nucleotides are TGTGCCAGCAGCCTCTGGCCGAACTATGGCTACACCTTC.

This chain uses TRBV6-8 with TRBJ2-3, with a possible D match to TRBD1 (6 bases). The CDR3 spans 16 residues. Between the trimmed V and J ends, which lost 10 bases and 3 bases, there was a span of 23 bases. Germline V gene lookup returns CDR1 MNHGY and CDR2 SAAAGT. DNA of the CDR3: TGTGCCATTCCCCTTTTCGGGACACTAGGGACAGATACGCAGTATTTT. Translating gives CAIPLFGTLGTDTQYF.

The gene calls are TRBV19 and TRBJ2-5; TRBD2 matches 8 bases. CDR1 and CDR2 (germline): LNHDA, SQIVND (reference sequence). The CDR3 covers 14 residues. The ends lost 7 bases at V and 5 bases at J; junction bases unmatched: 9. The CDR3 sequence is CASTPEGGRETQYF. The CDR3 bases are TGTGCCAGTACCCCGGAGGGCGGGAGGGAGACCCAGTACTTC.

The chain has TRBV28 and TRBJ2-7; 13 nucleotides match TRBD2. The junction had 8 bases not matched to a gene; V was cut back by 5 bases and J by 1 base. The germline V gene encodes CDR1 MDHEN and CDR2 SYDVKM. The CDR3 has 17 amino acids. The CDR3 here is CASSLTSGRRESYEQYF. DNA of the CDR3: TGTGCCAGCAGTCTGACTAGCGGGAGGAGAGAATCCTACGAGCAGTACTTC. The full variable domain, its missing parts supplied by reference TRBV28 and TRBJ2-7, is DVKVTQSSRYLVKRTGEKVFLECVQDMDHENMFWYRQDPGLGLRLIYFSYDVKMKEKGDIPEGYSVSREKKERFSLILESASTNQTSMYLCASSLTSGRRESYEQYFGPGTRLTVT.

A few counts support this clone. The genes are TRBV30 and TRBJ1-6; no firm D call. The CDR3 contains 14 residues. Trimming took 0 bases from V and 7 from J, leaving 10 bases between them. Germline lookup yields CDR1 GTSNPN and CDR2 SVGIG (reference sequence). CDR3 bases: TGTGCCTGGAGTGTGGAGGGTTCAAATTCACCCCTCCACTTT. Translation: CAWSVEGSNSPLHF.

The chain's CDR3 is CASSFTTGYPEKLFF. As DNA, the CDR3 is TGTGCCAGCAGCTTTACGACAGGGTATCCTGAAAAACTGTTTTTT. The chain is built from TRBV5-4 and TRBJ1-4, with TRBD1 identical over 7 bases. V shed 2 bases, J shed 7 bases, and the junction held 8 bases outside the gene matches. The CDR3 contains 15 residues. The germline V gene has CDR1 SGHNT and CDR2 YYREEE (reference sequence).

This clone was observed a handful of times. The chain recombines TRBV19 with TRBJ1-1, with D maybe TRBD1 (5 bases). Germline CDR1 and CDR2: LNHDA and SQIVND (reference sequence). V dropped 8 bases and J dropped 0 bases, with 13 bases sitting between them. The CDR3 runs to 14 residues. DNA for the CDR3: TGTGCCAGTGGCTCCCGGGGGTTGAACACTGAAGCTTTCTTT. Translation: CASGSRGLNTEAFF. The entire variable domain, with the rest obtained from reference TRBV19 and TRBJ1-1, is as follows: DGGITQSPKYLFRKEGQNVTLSCEQNLNHDAMYWYRQDPGQGLRLIYYSQIVNDFQKGDIAEGYSVSREKKESFPLTVTSAQKNPTAFYLCASGSRGLNTEAFFGQGTRLTVV.

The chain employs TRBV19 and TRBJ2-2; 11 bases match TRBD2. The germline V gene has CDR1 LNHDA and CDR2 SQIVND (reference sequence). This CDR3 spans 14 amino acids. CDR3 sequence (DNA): TGTTCCTCGGGGCTAGCGGGAGGTTCCGGGGAGCTGTTTTTT. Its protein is CSSGLAGGSGELFF. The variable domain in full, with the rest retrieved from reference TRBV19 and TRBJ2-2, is DGGITQSPKYLFRKEGQNVTLSCEQNLNHDAMYWYRQDPGQGLRLIYYSQIVNDFQKGDIAEGYSVSREKKESFPLTVTSAQKNPTAFYLCSSGLAGGSGELFFGEGSRLTVL.

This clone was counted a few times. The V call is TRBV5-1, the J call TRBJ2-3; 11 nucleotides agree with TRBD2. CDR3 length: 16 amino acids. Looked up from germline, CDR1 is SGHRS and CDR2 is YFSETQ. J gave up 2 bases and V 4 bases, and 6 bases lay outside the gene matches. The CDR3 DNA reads TGCGCCAGCAGCCTAGGACTAGCGGGCCTCACAGATACGCAGTATTTT. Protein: CASSLGLAGLTDTQYF. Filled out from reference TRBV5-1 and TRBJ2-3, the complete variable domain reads KAGVTQTPRYLIKTRGQQVTLSCSPISGHRSVSWYQQTPGQGLQFLFEYFSETQRNKGNFPGRFSGRQFSNSRSEMNVSTLELGDSALYLCASSLGLAGLTDTQYFGPGTRLTVL.